The TCR beta chain under discussion was sequenced for a study of cytotoxic CD8 clonotypes in ibrutinib-treated CLL. Profiled with immunoSEQ multiplex PCR; TCRdb holds only in-frame clones, not every one. The sample includes a few hundred thousand clones, over 60% of them seen just once. This clone was observed a few times. Its specificity is not known. Findings and caveats of the study: Once treatment began, public clonotypes, which were uncommon, contracted or stayed stable.

CDR1 is MNHEY and CDR2 is SVGAGI in the germline V gene. V trimming: 2 bases; J trimming: 3 bases; junction bases outside the gene matches: 3. The length of the CDR3 is 14 residues. Specimen: PBMCs, collected after 36 months of ibrutinib treatment. The rearrangement uses TRBV6-5 and TRBJ1-1; the match to TRBD1 covers 7 bases. The origin of this receptor is a human donor with chronic lymphocytic leukemia. The CDR3 region has the DNA TGTGCCAGCAGTTACCTTACAGGGGACACTGAAGCTTTCTTT. Protein: CASSYLTGDTEAFF.